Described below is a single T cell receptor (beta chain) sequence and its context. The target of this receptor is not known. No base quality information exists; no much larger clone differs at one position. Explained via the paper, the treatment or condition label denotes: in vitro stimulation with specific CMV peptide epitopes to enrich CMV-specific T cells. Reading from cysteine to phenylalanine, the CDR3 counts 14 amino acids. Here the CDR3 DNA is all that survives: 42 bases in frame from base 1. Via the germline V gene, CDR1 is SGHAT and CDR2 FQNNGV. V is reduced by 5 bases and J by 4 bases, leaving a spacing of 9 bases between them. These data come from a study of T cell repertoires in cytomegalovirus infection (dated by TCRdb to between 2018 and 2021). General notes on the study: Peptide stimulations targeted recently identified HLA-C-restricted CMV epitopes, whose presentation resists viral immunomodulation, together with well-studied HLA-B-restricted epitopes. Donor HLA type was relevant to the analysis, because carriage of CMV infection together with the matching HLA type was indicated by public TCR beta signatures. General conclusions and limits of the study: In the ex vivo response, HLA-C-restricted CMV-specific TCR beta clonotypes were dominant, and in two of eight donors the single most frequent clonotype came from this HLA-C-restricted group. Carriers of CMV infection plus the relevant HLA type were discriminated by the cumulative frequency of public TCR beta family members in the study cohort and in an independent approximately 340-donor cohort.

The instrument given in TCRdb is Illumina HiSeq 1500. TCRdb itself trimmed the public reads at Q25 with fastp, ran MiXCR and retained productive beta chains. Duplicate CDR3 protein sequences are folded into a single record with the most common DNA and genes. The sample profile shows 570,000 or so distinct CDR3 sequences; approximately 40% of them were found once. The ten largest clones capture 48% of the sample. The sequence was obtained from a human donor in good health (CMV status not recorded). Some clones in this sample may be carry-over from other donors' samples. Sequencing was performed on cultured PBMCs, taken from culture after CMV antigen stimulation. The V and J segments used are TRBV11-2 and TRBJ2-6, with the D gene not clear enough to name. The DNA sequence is TGTGCCAGCAGCCCCCTGCGAGGGGCCAACGTCCTGACTTTC. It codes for CASSPLRGANVLTF.